These 19 T cell receptor beta chains were all obtained from the same sample, sequenced in a study of shared clonotypes between healthy human individuals. Clones were read by immunoSEQ multiplex PCR, and TCRdb kept only the in-frame ones, dropping some. The sample lists some 630,000 clones; roughly 70% were seen once. The sequenced sample was memory CD4+ T cells sorted from blood. The sample's subset: CD45RA-negative fraction. The receptors originated from a woman in her twenties or thirties in good health.

This clone was counted only a few times. J is TRBJ1-1 and V is TRBV6-4, with D uncertain. Trimming stripped 4 bases from V and 3 bases from J, with 9 bases between. Germline lookup yields CDR1 MRHNA and CDR2 SNTAGT. The CDR3 runs 13 residues. CDR3 amino acids: CASSAQADTEAFF. In DNA, the CDR3 is TGTGCCAGCAGTGCCCAGGCGGACACTGAAGCTTTCTTT.

This chain joins TRBV2 and TRBJ2-1; no reliable D call. The CDR3 has 11 residues. CDR1 SNHLY and CDR2 FYNNEI come from the germline V gene. The ends were cut back, 3 bases at V and 9 bases at J, with 6 bases in the middle. The CDR3 sequence: CASSEYGEQFF. The CDR3 DNA sequence: TGTGCCAGCAGTGAGTACGGTGAGCAGTTCTTC.

The gene calls are TRBV7-6 and TRBJ2-3, with D uncertain. Trimming shortened V by 5 bases and J by 0 bases, and 15 bases separated the two germline ends. Germline CDR1 and CDR2: SGHVS and FNYEAQ. The CDR3 runs 16 residues. The CDR3 nucleotides are TGTGCCAGCAGCCTACAAGAGGCACACAGCACAGATACGCAGTATTTT. Translated, it gives CASSLQEAHSTDTQYF.

Only one count was recorded for this clone. The gene calls are TRBV12-5 and TRBJ1-1; 9 positions match TRBD1. Germline V gene lookup returns CDR1 LGHNT and CDR2 FRNRAP. CDR3 length: 17 residues. Germline trimming cut 4 bases from V and 5 bases from J; bases unmatched to any gene: 14. Here the CDR3 DNA reads TGTGCTAGTGGTTCGTCACCAAAAACAGGGGGCCGGACTGAAGCTTTCTTT. It encodes CASGSSPKTGGRTEAFF.

This clone has a count of ten or more. The chain has TRBV7-9 and TRBJ1-1; 9 nucleotides line up with TRBD1. There are 16 residues in the CDR3. Germline CDR1 is SEHNR and CDR2 is FQNEAQ (reference sequence). Germline trimming cut 5 bases from V and 1 base from J; bases unmatched to any gene: 8. The CDR3 reads CASSPRTGAGNTEAFF. For the CDR3, the DNA is TGTGCCAGCAGCCCCAGGACAGGGGCAGGGAACACTGAAGCTTTCTTT. The full variable domain, rest sourced from reference TRBV7-9 and TRBJ1-1, is DTGVSQNPRHKITKRGQNVTFRCDPISEHNRLYWYRQTLGQGPEFLTYFQNEAQLEKSRLLSDRFSAERPKGSFSTLEIQRTEQGDSAMYLCASSPRTGAGNTEAFFGQGTRLTVV.

The table lists this clone with a few counts. The chain uses TRBV19 and TRBJ2-2, with 12 bases fitting TRBD2. Germline CDR1 reads LNHDA; CDR2 reads SQIVND (reference sequence). V was pared by 3 bases and J by 6 bases, with 2 bases of the junction left unmatched. This CDR3 is 15 amino acids long. The CDR3: CASSIGLAGPGELFF. DNA for the CDR3: TGTGCCAGTAGTATCGGACTAGCGGGACCCGGGGAGCTGTTTTTT. Full variable domain (rest looked up from reference TRBV19 and TRBJ2-2): DGGITQSPKYLFRKEGQNVTLSCEQNLNHDAMYWYRQDPGQGLRLIYYSQIVNDFQKGDIAEGYSVSREKKESFPLTVTSAQKNPTAFYLCASSIGLAGPGELFFGEGSRLTVL.

J is TRBJ2-3 and V is TRBV28; TRBD1 agrees at 8 bases. The CDR3 is 17 residues long. Germline CDR1 and CDR2: MDHEN and SYDVKM. Losses at the gene ends were 5 bases for V and 0 bases for J; bases not matched to a gene: 10. CDR3 sequence: CASSDSLGTGSTDTQYF. The CDR3, as DNA: TGTGCCAGCAGTGATTCCCTCGGGACAGGAAGCACAGATACGCAGTATTTT.

The chain carries TRBV11-2 and TRBJ2-1; D gene unclear. Germline CDR1 SGHAT, CDR2 FQNNGV. Trimming shortened V by 5 bases and J by 13 bases, and 15 bases separated the two germline ends. The CDR3 covers 12 residues. The chain's CDR3 is CASSPTQVLQFF. CDR3 coding DNA: TGTGCCAGCAGCCCAACGCAGGTCCTTCAGTTCTTC.

The chain links TRBV19 to TRBJ2-1; 9 bases align to TRBD1. J was trimmed by 2 bases and V by 6 bases; bases with no gene match: 5. The CDR3 spans 15 residues. The germline gives CDR1 LNHDA, CDR2 SQIVND (reference sequence). CDR3 residues: CASSLTGGPYNEQFF. The CDR3 DNA sequence: TGTGCCAGTAGCCTGACAGGGGGACCCTACAATGAGCAGTTCTTC.

The V call is TRBV28, the J call TRBJ2-7; D is undetermined. Germline-derived CDR1 and CDR2 are MDHEN and SYDVKM. Trimming cost V 2 bases and J 2 bases, with 7 bases left between them. CDR3 length: 13 residues. The CDR3 region is CASSLTPAYEQYF. The CDR3 DNA sequence: TGTGCCAGCAGTTTAACGCCGGCCTACGAGCAGTACTTC.

The chain links TRBV7-8 to TRBJ1-2; 8 bases are a match to TRBD1. CDR1 and CDR2 from the germline V gene are SGHVS and FQNEAQ. The junction had 1 base not matched to a gene; V was cut back by 5 bases and J by 2 bases. This CDR3 region has 13 residues. The CDR3 protein is CASSHRGNYGYTF. The CDR3 DNA sequence: TGTGCCAGCAGCCACAGGGGGAACTATGGCTACACCTTC.

This clone was counted only a few times. The genes are TRBV7-6 and TRBJ1-4; 12 bases match TRBD1. With 6 bases clipped from V and 7 bases from J, the junction kept 6 bases outside the gene matches. There are 15 residues in the CDR3. Germline V CDR1 and CDR2: SGHVS, FNYEAQ. In DNA form, the CDR3 reads TGTGCCAGCAGACGCGGGACAGGGGGCATTGAAAAACTGTTTTTT. As protein: CASRRGTGGIEKLFF.

The chain couples TRBV18 to TRBJ2-7, with TRBD1 matching over 9 bases. Trimming cost V 3 bases and J 6 bases; bases outside gene matches: 9. The CDR3 runs to 15 residues. Germline-derived CDR1 and CDR2 are KGHSH and LQKENI. CDR3 nucleotide sequence: TGTGCCAGCTCACCGGACAGGGGTTCTTTCGGCGAGCAGTACTTC. Amino acid sequence: CASSPDRGSFGEQYF.

This clone was seen at least ten times. The rearrangement uses TRBV5-1 and TRBJ2-3; D is possibly TRBD1 or TRBD2 (5 bases each). CDR1 and CDR2 (germline): SGHRS, YFSETQ. The CDR3 has 14 residues. V lost 5 bases and J lost 0, with 10 bases in between. CDR3: CASSVGVSTDTQYF. The CDR3 nucleotides are TGCGCCAGCAGTGTGGGGGTTAGCACAGATACGCAGTATTTT.

J is TRBJ1-2 and V is TRBV5-1; D not resolved. V shed 3 bases and J shed 8 bases, with 23 bases lying between them. Germline V CDR1 and CDR2: SGHRS, YFSETQ. This CDR3 has 16 residues. CDR3 bases: TGCGCCAGCAGCTCTTCGGCCCACAACATTGCAAACGGCTACACCTTC. It yields the protein CASSSSAHNIANGYTF. Supplemented by reference TRBV5-1 and TRBJ1-2, the full variable domain reads KAGVTQTPRYLIKTRGQQVTLSCSPISGHRSVSWYQQTPGQGLQFLFEYFSETQRNKGNFPGRFSGRQFSNSRSEMNVSTLELGDSALYLCASSSSAHNIANGYTFGSGTRLTVV.

The J gene is TRBJ2-6, the V gene TRBV9; D may be TRBD1 (6 bases). The length of the CDR3 is 17 residues. Looked up from germline, CDR1 is SGDLS and CDR2 is YYNGEE. V was cut by 3 bases and J by 2 bases, with 15 bases left in between. The CDR3 spells CASSEGVGFAGANVLTF. The CDR3 coding sequence is TGTGCCAGCAGCGAGGGGGTTGGATTTGCTGGGGCCAACGTCCTGACTTTC.

Only a few counts were recorded for this clone. The V call is TRBV19, the J call TRBJ1-2; D remains unclear. Trimming took 2 bases from V and 6 from J, leaving 19 bases between them. The CDR3 length is 16 residues. Per germline, CDR1 LNHDA and CDR2 SQIVND (reference sequence). The CDR3 region has the DNA TGTGCCAGTAGTATACCGTATTCGATCCGCGAGGATGGCTACACCTTC. Translated, it gives CASSIPYSIREDGYTF.

This clone was detected only a few times. The chain has TRBV28 and TRBJ2-2; 9 bases agree with TRBD1. In germline, CDR1 is MDHEN, CDR2 SYDVKM. J gave up 9 bases and V 7 bases, and 9 bases lay outside the gene matches. The CDR3 length is 14 residues. CDR3 amino acids: CASTPGQGTRELFF. CDR3 nucleotides: TGTGCCAGCACCCCCGGACAGGGGACCAGGGAGCTGTTTTTT.

This clone was counted a few times. The CDR3 loop is CASSVGTGAGEQYF. The CDR3 region has the DNA TGTGCCAGCAGTGTAGGTACAGGGGCTGGAGAGCAGTACTTC. The V call is TRBV28, the J call TRBJ2-7; 7 nucleotides match TRBD1. This CDR3 is built from 14 residues. CDR1 is MDHEN and CDR2 is SYDVKM in the germline V gene. V was pared by 5 bases and J by 7 bases, with 11 bases of the junction left unmatched.